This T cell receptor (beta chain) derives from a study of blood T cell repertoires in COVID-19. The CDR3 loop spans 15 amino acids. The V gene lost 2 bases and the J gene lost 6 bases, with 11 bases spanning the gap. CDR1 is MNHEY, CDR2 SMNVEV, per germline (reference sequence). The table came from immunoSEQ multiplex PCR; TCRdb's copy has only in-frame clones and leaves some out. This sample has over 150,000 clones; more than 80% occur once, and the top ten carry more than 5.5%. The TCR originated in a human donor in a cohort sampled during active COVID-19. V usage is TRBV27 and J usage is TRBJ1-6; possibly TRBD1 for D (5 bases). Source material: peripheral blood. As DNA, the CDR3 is TGTGCCAGCAGTTTAGTCAGGGTCTCTAATTCACCCCTCCACTTT. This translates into CASSLVRVSNSPLHF.